This entry lists 17 T cell receptor beta chains sequenced from one sample in a study of T and B cells in COVID-19 patients (TCRdb year 2020). Genomic DNA extracted from blood was used in amounts of about 220-550 ng for amplification of TRB repertoires. Reads for this sample came from an Illumina MiSeq. TRB rearrangements were amplified by multiplex PCR with BIOMED2 TRB-A/B primer pools. TCRdb trimmed the raw reads at Q25, called clones with MiXCR and kept productive beta chains. Records with the same CDR3 protein are collapsed into one entry carrying the most frequent genes and DNA. In all, the sample holds over 15,000 distinct CDR3 sequences, and approximately 30% of those were seen once. The biggest ten clones account for 4% to 5.5% of the sample. The sample comprised blood. The receptor source for this set is a human donor who had recovered from COVID-19.

The rearrangement uses TRBV7-2 and TRBJ2-3; D remains unclear. Trimming stripped 5 bases from V and 6 bases from J, with 12 bases between. Germline CDR1 and CDR2: SGHTA and FQGNSA. The CDR3 covers 13 residues. Here the CDR3 DNA reads TGTGCCAGCAGCCCAATCAGGATGGATACGCAGTATTTT. This sequence encodes CASSPIRMDTQYF.

The rearrangement joins TRBV6-5 to TRBJ2-5; perhaps TRBD2 as D (6 bases). Germline lookup yields CDR1 MNHEY and CDR2 SVGAGI. V was pared by 2 bases and J by 5 bases, with 12 bases between. This CDR3 has 14 residues. The CDR3 here is CASSYSAGWETQYF. CDR3 in DNA: TGTGCCAGCAGTTACAGTGCGGGATGGGAGACCCAGTACTTC.

In regard to this clonotype: Since a much larger clone is just one base distant, this may be a read error. The chain combines TRBV19 with TRBJ1-2; TRBD1 matches at 9 bases. The germline V gene has CDR1 LNHDA and CDR2 SQIVND (reference sequence). CDR3 size: 15 residues. V lost 2 bases and J lost 4; bases outside the gene matches: 5. The CDR3 loop reads CASSIQGQGRYGYTF. Here the CDR3 DNA reads TGTGCCAGTAGTATACAGGGACAGGGACGCTATGGCTACACCTTC.

Sample share makes this clonotype medium-sized. This chain connects TRBV19 to TRBJ2-7; D is possibly TRBD1 or TRBD2 (5 bases each). Germline CDR1 and CDR2: LNHDA and SQIVND (reference sequence). The CDR3 spans 14 residues. V lost 4 bases and J 1 base, leaving 11 bases between the germline ends. The CDR3 nucleotides are TGTGCCAGTAGTACGAGGGACGGTTCCTACGAGCAGTACTTC. Protein product: CASSTRDGSYEQYF.

This clonotype was recorded once. This chain links TRBV20-1 with TRBJ1-6; no clear D gene. Trimming shortened V by 3 bases and J by 7 bases, and 13 bases separated the two germline ends. This CDR3 region has 14 residues. Per the germline V gene, CDR1 is DFQATT and CDR2 is SNEGSKA (reference sequence). The CDR3 is CSARQVPVNSPLHF. Here the CDR3 DNA reads TGCAGTGCTAGGCAGGTTCCCGTAAATTCACCCCTCCACTTT.

This clonotype was seen at least ten times. V usage is TRBV6-2 or TRBV6-3 and J usage is TRBJ2-5; D unclear. CDR3 size: 14 residues. V gave up 6 bases and J gave up 5 bases, with 16 bases separating them. Germline lookup yields CDR1 MNHEY and CDR2 SVGEGT. CDR3 protein: CASRTLINGETQYF. CDR3 nucleotide sequence: TGTGCCAGCAGGACACTGATCAACGGCGAGACCCAGTACTTC.

Of note for this clonotype: This may be a read error: a much more frequent sequence differs by one nucleotide. The genes are TRBV11-1 and TRBJ2-4; a possible D gene is TRBD2 (6 bases). Per the germline V gene, CDR1 is SGHAT and CDR2 is FQDESV (reference sequence). This CDR3 is 14 amino acids long. Trimming took 5 bases from V and 10 from J, leaving 18 bases between them. In DNA, the CDR3 is TGTGCCAGCAGCCCCACAAGGGGCGGGGTGATTCAGTACTTC. The encoded protein is CASSPTRGGVIQYF.

CDR3 protein: CAISQATGLSEKLFF. CDR3 DNA: TGTGCCATCAGCCAGGCGACAGGTCTTAGCGAAAAACTGTTTTTT. V usage is TRBV10-3 and J usage is TRBJ1-4, with a weak D call TRBD1 (6 bases). Germline CDR1 ENHRY, CDR2 SYGVKD. Trimming removed 6 bases from V and 8 bases from J, with 19 bases in between. The CDR3 has 15 residues.

By frequency in the sample, this clonotype is medium-sized. The chain employs TRBV19 and TRBJ2-2; D uncertain. In germline, CDR1 is LNHDA, CDR2 SQIVND (reference sequence). The CDR3 sequence is 14 residues long. V gave up 9 bases and J gave up 0 bases, with 11 bases separating them. DNA of the CDR3: TGTGCCAGCAACCAGGAATCGAACACCGGGGAGCTGTTTTTT. Translating it yields CASNQESNTGELFF.

In this sample, this clonotype turned up a few times. This sequence joins TRBV7-9 and TRBJ2-7; D tentatively reads TRBD1 or TRBD2 (5 bases each). There are 12 residues in the CDR3. CDR1 is SEHNR and CDR2 is FQNEAQ in the germline V gene (reference sequence). V was shortened by 8 bases and J by 2 bases, with 10 bases between the two germline ends. CDR3 nucleotides: TGTGCCAGCGGGGGTCTTACCTACGAGCAGTACTTC. Protein: CASGGLTYEQYF.

This rearrangement joins TRBV6-5 to TRBJ1-2, with D uncertain. Germline V gene sequence: CDR1 MNHEY, CDR2 SVGAGI. The CDR3 has 14 residues. V lost 5 bases and J 1 base, leaving 11 bases between the germline ends. CDR3 sequence (DNA): TGTGCCAGCAGTCTCCACACCATTAACTATGGCTACACCTTC. Translating gives CASSLHTINYGYTF.

This clonotype showed up many times. The V and J genes are TRBV6-5 and TRBJ2-7, with D unresolved. The CDR3 is made up of 12 amino acids. The germline V and J ends were trimmed by 4 bases and 0 bases, with 4 bases remaining between them. CDR1 is MNHEY, CDR2 SVGAGI, per germline. The CDR3 loop reads CASSSPSYEQYF. CDR3 DNA sequence: TGTGCCAGCAGTTCCCCCTCCTACGAGCAGTACTTC.

This clonotype is labeled large. The rearrangement joins TRBV6-5 to TRBJ2-5; the D gene is possibly TRBD1 (5 bases). Germline V gene sequence: CDR1 MNHEY, CDR2 SVGAGI. V was cut by 6 bases and J by 1 base, with 12 bases left in between. This CDR3 spans 14 amino acids. In DNA, the CDR3 is TGTGCCAGCAGACCGCCAGGGCCCCAAGAGACCCAGTACTTC. Translation gives CASRPPGPQETQYF.

V gene TRBV20-1 combines with J gene TRBJ2-3; 8 nucleotides match TRBD2. The ends lost 5 bases at V and 2 bases at J; junction bases unmatched: 15. This CDR3 comprises 17 residues. The germline V gene encodes CDR1 DFQATT and CDR2 SNEGSKA (reference sequence). The CDR3 region is CSAYGGGRLGDTDTQYF. The DNA for the CDR3 is TGCAGTGCTTACGGGGGGGGAAGGCTTGGCGACACAGATACGCAGTATTTT.

Many counts were recorded for this clonotype. V is TRBV6-5 and J is TRBJ2-5; 9 bases align to TRBD1. Germline V gene lookup returns CDR1 MNHEY and CDR2 SVGAGI. Germline trimming cut 4 bases from V and 5 bases from J; bases unmatched to any gene: 5. The length of the CDR3 is 14 residues. DNA of the CDR3: TGTGCCAGCAGTTCCTTCGGGACAGGGGAGACCCAGTACTTC. Protein sequence: CASSSFGTGETQYF.

This chain connects TRBV18 to TRBJ1-1; D is perhaps TRBD1 (6 bases). The CDR3 has 13 amino acids. Germline assignment: CDR1 KGHSH and CDR2 LQKENI. V was cut by 5 bases and J by 1 base, with 8 bases left in between. CDR3 sequence (DNA): TGTGCCAGCTCATCAGGGGAGAACACTGAAGCTTTCTTT. Translating gives CASSSGENTEAFF.

Relative to its sample, this clonotype is medium-sized. CDR3 sequence (DNA): TGTGCCAGCACGGGCAGATACACCGGGGAGCTGTTTTTT. This encodes CASTGRYTGELFF. V usage is TRBV19 and J usage is TRBJ2-2; D gene uncertain. The length of the CDR3 is 13 residues. V was clipped by 9 bases and J by 3 bases, with 11 bases between them. Germline-derived CDR1 and CDR2 are LNHDA and SQIVND (reference sequence).